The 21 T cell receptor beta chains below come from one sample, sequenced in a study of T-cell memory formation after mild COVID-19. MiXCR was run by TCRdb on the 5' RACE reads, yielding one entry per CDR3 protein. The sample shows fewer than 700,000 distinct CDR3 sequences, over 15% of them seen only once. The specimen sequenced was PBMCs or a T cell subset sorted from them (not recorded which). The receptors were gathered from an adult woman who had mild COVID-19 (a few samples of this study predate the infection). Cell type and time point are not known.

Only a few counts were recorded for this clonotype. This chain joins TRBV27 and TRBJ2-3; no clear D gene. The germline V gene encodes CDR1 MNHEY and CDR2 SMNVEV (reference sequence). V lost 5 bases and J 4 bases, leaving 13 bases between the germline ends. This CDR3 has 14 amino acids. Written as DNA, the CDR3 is TGTGCCAGCAGTAGCCCCCACGAGGCAGATACGCAGTATTTT. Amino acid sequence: CASSSPHEADTQYF.

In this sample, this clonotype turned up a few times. The CDR3: CAWSVFQGVGLTYEQYF. Here the CDR3 DNA reads TGTGCCTGGAGTGTATTTCAGGGAGTGGGTCTAACTTACGAGCAGTACTTC. V and J are TRBV30 and TRBJ2-7; TRBD1 or TRBD2 may be the D gene (5 bases each). V was pared by 0 bases and J by 4 bases, with 22 bases between. Per the germline V gene, CDR1 is GTSNPN and CDR2 is SVGIG (reference sequence). The CDR3 is 17 amino acids.

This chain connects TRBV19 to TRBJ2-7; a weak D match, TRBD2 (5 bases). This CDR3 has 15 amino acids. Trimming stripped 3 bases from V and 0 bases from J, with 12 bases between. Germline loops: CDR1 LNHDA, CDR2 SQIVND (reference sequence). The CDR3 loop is CASSIPEAGSYEQYF. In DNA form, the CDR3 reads TGTGCCAGTAGTATTCCAGAGGCGGGCTCCTACGAGCAGTACTTC.

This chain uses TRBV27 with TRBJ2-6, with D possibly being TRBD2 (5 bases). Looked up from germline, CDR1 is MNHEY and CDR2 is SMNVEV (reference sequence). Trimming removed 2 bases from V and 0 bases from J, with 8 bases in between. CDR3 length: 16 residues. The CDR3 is CASSLAGDSGANVLTF. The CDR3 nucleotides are TGTGCCAGCAGTTTAGCCGGGGACTCTGGGGCCAACGTCCTGACTTTC.

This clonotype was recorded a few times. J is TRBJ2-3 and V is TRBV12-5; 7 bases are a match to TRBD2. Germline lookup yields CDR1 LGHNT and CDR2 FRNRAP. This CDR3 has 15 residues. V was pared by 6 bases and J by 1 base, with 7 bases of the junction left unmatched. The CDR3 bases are TGTGCTAGTGGCCTCGGACTAGTAGGCACAGATACGCAGTATTTT. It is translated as CASGLGLVGTDTQYF.

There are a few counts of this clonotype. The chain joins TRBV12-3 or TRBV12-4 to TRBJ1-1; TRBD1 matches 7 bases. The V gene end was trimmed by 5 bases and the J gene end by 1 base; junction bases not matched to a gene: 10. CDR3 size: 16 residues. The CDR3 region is CASSTKTRQGNTEAFF. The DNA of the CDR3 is TGTGCCAGCAGTACCAAGACCCGACAGGGGAACACTGAAGCTTTCTTT.

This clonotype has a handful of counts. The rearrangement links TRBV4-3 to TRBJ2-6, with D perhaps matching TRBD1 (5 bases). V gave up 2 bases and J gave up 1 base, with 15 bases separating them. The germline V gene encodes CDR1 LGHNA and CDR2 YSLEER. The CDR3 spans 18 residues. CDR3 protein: CASSQRGRALSGANVLTF. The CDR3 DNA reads TGCGCCAGCAGCCAAAGGGGCAGGGCCCTGTCTGGGGCCAACGTCCTGACTTTC.

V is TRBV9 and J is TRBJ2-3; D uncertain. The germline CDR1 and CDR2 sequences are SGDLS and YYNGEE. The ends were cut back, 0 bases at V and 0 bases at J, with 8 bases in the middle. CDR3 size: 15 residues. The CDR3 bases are TGTGCCAGCAGCGTAGGTCTCCTTAGCACAGATACGCAGTATTTT. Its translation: CASSVGLLSTDTQYF.

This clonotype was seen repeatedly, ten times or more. The CDR3 is CASSPLGGEQFF. As DNA, the CDR3 is TGTGCCAGCAGTCCCCTTGGGGGTGAGCAGTTCTTC. The J gene is TRBJ2-1, the V gene TRBV12-3 or TRBV12-4; D may correspond to TRBD1 or TRBD2 (5 bases each). Trimming removed 5 bases at V and 9 bases at J, with 11 bases between. This CDR3 contains 12 residues.

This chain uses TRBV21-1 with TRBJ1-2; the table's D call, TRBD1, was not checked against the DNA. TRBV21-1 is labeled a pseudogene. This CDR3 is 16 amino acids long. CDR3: CASSKEGQGLSYGYTF. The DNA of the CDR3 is TGTGCCAGCAGCAAAGAGGGACAGGGCCTATCCTACGGCTACACCTTC.

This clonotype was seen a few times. CDR3 residues: CATSDLWAEQFF. Here the CDR3 DNA reads TGTGCCACCAGTGATTTGTGGGCCGAGCAGTTCTTC. The rearrangement uses TRBV24-1 and TRBJ2-1; no definite D call. V was shortened by 0 bases and J by 10 bases, with 6 bases between the two germline ends. This CDR3 contains 12 residues. Germline V gene sequence: CDR1 KGHDR, CDR2 SFDVKD.

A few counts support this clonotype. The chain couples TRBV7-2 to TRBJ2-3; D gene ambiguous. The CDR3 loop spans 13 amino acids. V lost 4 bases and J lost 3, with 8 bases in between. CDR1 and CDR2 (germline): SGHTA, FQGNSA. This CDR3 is CASSSPQTDTQYF. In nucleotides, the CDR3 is TGTGCCAGCAGCTCTCCTCAGACAGATACGCAGTATTTT.

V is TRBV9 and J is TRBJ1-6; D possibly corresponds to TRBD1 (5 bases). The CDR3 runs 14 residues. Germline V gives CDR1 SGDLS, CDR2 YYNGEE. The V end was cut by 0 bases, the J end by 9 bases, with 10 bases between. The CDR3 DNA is TGTGCCAGCAGCGTAGCAGGGCTGGGTTCACCCCTCCACTTT. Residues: CASSVAGLGSPLHF.

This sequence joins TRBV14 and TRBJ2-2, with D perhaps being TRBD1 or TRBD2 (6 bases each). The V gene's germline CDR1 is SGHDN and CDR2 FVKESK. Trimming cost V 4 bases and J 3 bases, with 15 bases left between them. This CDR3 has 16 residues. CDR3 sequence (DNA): TGTGCCAGCAGCCGTCGCCGGGGGCCTTACACCGGGGAGCTGTTTTTT. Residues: CASSRRRGPYTGELFF.

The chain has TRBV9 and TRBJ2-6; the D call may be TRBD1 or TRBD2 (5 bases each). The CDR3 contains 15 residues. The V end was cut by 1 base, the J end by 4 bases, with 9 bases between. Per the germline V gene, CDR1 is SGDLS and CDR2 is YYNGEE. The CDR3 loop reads CASSVLGTGANVLTF. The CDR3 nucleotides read TGTGCCAGCAGCGTACTCGGGACCGGGGCCAACGTCCTGACTTTC.

The CDR3 DNA is TGTGCCAGCAGCTTAGGGGACCCTGTGGCAGAAGAAAAACTGTTTTTT. It codes for CASSLGDPVAEEKLFF. V usage is TRBV11-3 and J usage is TRBJ1-4, with D possibly being TRBD1 (5 bases). Germline CDR1 reads SGHNT; CDR2 reads YENEEA. The CDR3 loop spans 16 amino acids. V lost 1 base and J 8 bases, leaving 17 bases between the germline ends.

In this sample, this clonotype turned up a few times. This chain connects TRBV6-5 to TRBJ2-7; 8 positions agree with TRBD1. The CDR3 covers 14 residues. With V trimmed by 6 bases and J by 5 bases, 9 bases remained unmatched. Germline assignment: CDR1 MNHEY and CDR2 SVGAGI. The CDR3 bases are TGTGCCAGCAGCTCCGGACAGGGAAATAACGAGCAGTACTTC. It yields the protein CASSSGQGNNEQYF.

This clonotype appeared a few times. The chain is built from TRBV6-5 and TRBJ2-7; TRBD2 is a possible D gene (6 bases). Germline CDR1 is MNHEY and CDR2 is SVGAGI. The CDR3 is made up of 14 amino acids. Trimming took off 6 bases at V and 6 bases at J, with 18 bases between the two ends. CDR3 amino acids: CASSNPGVLGEQYF. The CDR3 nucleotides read TGTGCCAGCAGCAACCCGGGGGTCCTGGGCGAGCAGTACTTC.

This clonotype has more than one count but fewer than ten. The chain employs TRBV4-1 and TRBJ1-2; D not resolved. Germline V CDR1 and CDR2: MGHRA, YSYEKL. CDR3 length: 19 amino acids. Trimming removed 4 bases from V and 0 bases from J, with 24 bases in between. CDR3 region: CASSPALPGEVTANYGYTF. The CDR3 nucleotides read TGCGCCAGCAGCCCCGCTCTCCCAGGAGAAGTCACAGCTAACTATGGCTACACCTTC.

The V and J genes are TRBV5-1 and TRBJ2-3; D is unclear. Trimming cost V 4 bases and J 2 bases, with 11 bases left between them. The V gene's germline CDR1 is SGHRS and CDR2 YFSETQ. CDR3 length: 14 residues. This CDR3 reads CASSQLPDTDTQYF. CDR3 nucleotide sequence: TGCGCCAGCAGCCAGTTACCTGACACAGATACGCAGTATTTT.

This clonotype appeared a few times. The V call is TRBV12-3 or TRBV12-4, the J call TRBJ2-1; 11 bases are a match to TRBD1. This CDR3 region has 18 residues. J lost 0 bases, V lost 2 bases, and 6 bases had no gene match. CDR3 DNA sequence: TGTGCCAGCAGTTTAAGGACAGGGGGCATCCACTCCTACAATGAGCAGTTCTTC. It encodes CASSLRTGGIHSYNEQFF.